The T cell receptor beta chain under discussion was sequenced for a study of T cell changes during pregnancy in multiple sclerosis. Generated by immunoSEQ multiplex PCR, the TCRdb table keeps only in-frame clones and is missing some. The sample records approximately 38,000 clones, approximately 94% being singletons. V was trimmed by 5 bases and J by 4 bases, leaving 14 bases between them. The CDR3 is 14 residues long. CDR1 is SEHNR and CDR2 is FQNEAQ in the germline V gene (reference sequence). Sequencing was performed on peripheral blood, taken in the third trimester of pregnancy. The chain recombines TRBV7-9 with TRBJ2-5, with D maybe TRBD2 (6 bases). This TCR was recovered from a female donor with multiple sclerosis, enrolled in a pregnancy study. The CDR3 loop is CASSLGLLRETQYF. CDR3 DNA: TGTGCCAGCAGCCTGGGACTTCTCCGAGAGACCCAGTACTTC.